This TCR beta chain comes out of a study of blood T cell repertoires in COVID-19. TCRdb's copy holds only in-frame clones and misses some; the assay was immunoSEQ multiplex PCR. The data show some 270,000 clones, with around nine tenths seen just once and 1.6% held by the top ten. The germline V gene has CDR1 LGHNA and CDR2 YSLEER. The CDR3 sequence is 15 residues long. V lost 3 bases to trimming and J lost 8 bases, with 16 bases between them. The sequenced material came from peripheral blood. V is TRBV4-3 and J is TRBJ1-4, with D perhaps TRBD1 (5 bases). The clonotype originates from a woman in her sixties or seventies who had recovered from COVID-19. CDR3 loop: CASSQRGREEEKLFF. The CDR3 nucleotides read TGCGCCAGCAGCCAGAGGGGTCGGGAGGAAGAAAAACTGTTTTTT.